This TCR beta chain is drawn from a study of T cells in Graves' hyperthyroidism and ophthalmopathy. Exclusion of patients followed from uncontrolled infection, other autoimmune disease, pregnancy or lactation. This clonotype was seen only a few times. RNA transcripts were the template for amplifying TCR beta CDR3 regions. HTBI primers were employed in a first-round RT-PCR of the TCR CDR3. TCRdb used MiXCR to reprocess the multiplex PCR reads, holding one entry per CDR3 protein. The data contain roughly 650,000 distinct CDR3 sequences, roughly 16% of them singletons. The CDR3 is 15 amino acids. V was clipped by 4 bases and J by 4 bases; unmatched bases: 6. Germline V CDR1 and CDR2: SGHNT, YYREEE (reference sequence).

The chain has TRBV5-4 and TRBJ1-3; 9 nucleotides align to TRBD1. The clonotype was recovered from a woman aged 40 to 50 with Graves' ophthalmopathy. Sequenced input: blood. The DNA of the CDR3 is TGTGCCAGCAGCCAGATCGGGACAGGGGGAAACACCATATATTTT. Its translation: CASSQIGTGGNTIYF.